This TCR beta chain was observed in a study of blood T cell repertoires in COVID-19. Germline-derived CDR1 and CDR2 are SGHRS and YFSETQ. The trim removed 0 bases at V and 2 bases at J, leaving 0 bases unmatched. The CDR3 extends over 14 amino acids. In the study's own analysis: Amplification from reference gene primers served as the basis for estimated nucleated cell counts. Profiling relied on immunoSEQ multiplex PCR, and the TCRdb table lists in-frame clones only, not all of them. V, J and clone size derive from that table, while D and trimming were established from the DNA sequence. The sample contains 130,000 to 150,000 clones, about 89% of which appear only once.

V gene TRBV5-1 combines with J gene TRBJ2-5, with 8 nucleotides matching TRBD1. The TCR sequence derives from a man aged 60-69 years who had recovered from COVID-19. The sequenced sample consisted of PBMCs or T cells enriched from blood (not recorded which). DNA of the CDR3: TGCGCCAGCAGCTTGGGGACAGGGCAAGAGACCCAGTACTTC. It codes for CASSLGTGQETQYF.